This T cell receptor beta chain came from a study of vaccination and CD4 T cells after COVID-19. Study observations and caveats: Only post-vaccination samples contained a median about 90% of the reactive clones in convalescent patients.

This clonotype showed up just once. Its antigen is still unknown. The CDR3 is 16 amino acids. Deletions cut 5 bases from V and 6 bases from J, with 19 bases between. Germline CDR1 reads SGHNT; CDR2 reads YENEEA. Treatment denoted: roughly 10-day PBMC culture with coronavirus spike peptide pools or control peptides (ViraFEST assay). Sequenced with the Oncomine TCR Beta short-read assay was DNA taken from cultured CD4+ T cells. MiXCR was run by TCRdb on the PCR reads, yielding one entry per CDR3 protein. The table shows under 6,500 distinct CDR3 sequences, with about 76% occurring only once. V is TRBV11-3 and J is TRBJ2-2, with TRBD1 as a possible D gene (6 bases). Sequencing was done on a sample of CD4+ T cells from blood, cultured in vitro. The receptor was derived from a human donor who had recovered from COVID-19. CDR3 DNA sequence: TGTGCCAGCAGCCCCTCGGGCGGCAGGGGATCCGGGGAGCTGTTTTTT. It specifies CASSPSGGRGSGELFF. The full variable domain, with the rest looked up from reference TRBV11-3 and TRBJ2-2, is EAGVVQSPRYKIIEKKQPVAFWCNPISGHNTLYWYLQNLGQGPELLIRYENEEAVDDSQLPKDRFSAERLKGVDSTLKIQPAELGDSAVYLCASSPSGGRGSGELFFGEGSRLTVL.